This section outlines one TCR beta chain sequence together with its context. This clone was detected a few times. Its antigen remains undetermined. Base qualities are not provided; no much larger clone lies one nucleotide away. Collaborating institutions collected whole blood in K2EDTA tubes following their own protocols. Collaborator samples were shipped for TCRbeta analysis as frozen whole blood, isolated PBMCs, or DNA extracted from either sample type. This entry comes from a study of blood T cell repertoires in COVID-19 (dated by TCRdb to 2018 to 2021). At the level of the whole study: Collaborator samples came from the United States, Italy and Spain and covered acute and convalescent phases of COVID-19. The material from the prospective study consisted of cDNA or gDNA derived from T cells, B-cell-depleted T cells, or PBMCs. Deeply sampled blood TCRbeta repertoires from subjects exposed to, actively infected with, or recovered from COVID-19 were included in the dataset. The repertoires were made available in a free public database intended to serve as a resource for research on the immune response to SARS-CoV-2. The samples were drawn from two sources: the first 160 participants of the ongoing ImmuneRACE study, and approximately 1,300 subjects contributed by 6 global collaborators. The sample metadata nearly always contained a de-identified subject ID, COVID-19 status, age in years and sex. Where available, HLA class I and class II types were taken from metadata supplied by the sample provider and were not determined by assay-based typing. Study-wide findings and limitations: The quantity of clinical and demographic metadata differed by source and by participant and was supplied without curation.

From its cysteine to its phenylalanine, the CDR3 spans 18 amino acids. Only the CDR3 region is kept as DNA, spanning 54 bases read in frame from base 1. The germline V gene (reference sequence) gives CDR1 as SEHNR and CDR2 as FQNEAQ. From V the trimming removes 7 bases and from J it removes 5 bases, while the gene matches leave 20 bases of the junction unaccounted for. The immunoSEQ Assay, a bias-controlled multiplex PCR, was used to amplify TCRbeta CDR3 regions from genomic DNA. The paper's data handling went like this. The number of nucleated cells in each sample was estimated from the amplification of reference gene primers within the assay. To quantify the absolute abundance of each unique TCRbeta CDR3 rearrangement, sequence reads were collapsed and filtered. For each sample, productive Simpson clonality was calculated as the square root of Simpson's diversity index over productive rearrangements. This immuneACCESS table, as held by TCRdb, lists in-frame sequences with V and J called but not all clones. Of the missing ones, under half trace to an unresolved V gene in checked studies; the others have no known cause. The V and J calls and the clone size are those of that table, but D and trimming were determined from the DNA. Here the sample has some 190,000 clones; roughly 88% occur a single time. The top ten clones comprise more than 3% of the sample.

Material: peripheral blood. The receptor chain draws on TRBV7-9 and TRBJ2-7; 10 bases in the middle match TRBD2. The receptor comes from a man between 60 and 70 years old with acute or convalescent COVID-19. The DNA sequence is as follows: TGTGCCAGCACTCCTAGCCCCGGGAGGCTAGCGGGAGTCAACGAGCAGTACTTC. Protein translation: CASTPSPGRLAGVNEQYF.